This T cell receptor beta chain emerged from a study of blood T cell repertoires in COVID-19. Here immunoSEQ multiplex PCR was the method, and the copy in TCRdb shows in-frame clones only, minus some. The data contain about 190,000 clones, approximately 80% of them singletons. This clone was observed a few times. This sequence was found in a woman between 50 and 59 years old with acute or convalescent COVID-19. The sequenced material came from peripheral blood.

This chain's CDR3 is CASSDSTRTGRRGNQPQHF. DNA of the CDR3: TGTGCCAGCAGTGACTCGACCCGGACAGGGAGACGTGGCAATCAGCCCCAGCATTTT. The chain joins TRBV6-4 to TRBJ1-5, with 8 bases lining up with TRBD1. V dropped 0 bases and J dropped 2; count of bases not matched to a gene: 12. In germline, CDR1 is MRHNA, CDR2 SNTAGT. The CDR3 spans 19 residues.